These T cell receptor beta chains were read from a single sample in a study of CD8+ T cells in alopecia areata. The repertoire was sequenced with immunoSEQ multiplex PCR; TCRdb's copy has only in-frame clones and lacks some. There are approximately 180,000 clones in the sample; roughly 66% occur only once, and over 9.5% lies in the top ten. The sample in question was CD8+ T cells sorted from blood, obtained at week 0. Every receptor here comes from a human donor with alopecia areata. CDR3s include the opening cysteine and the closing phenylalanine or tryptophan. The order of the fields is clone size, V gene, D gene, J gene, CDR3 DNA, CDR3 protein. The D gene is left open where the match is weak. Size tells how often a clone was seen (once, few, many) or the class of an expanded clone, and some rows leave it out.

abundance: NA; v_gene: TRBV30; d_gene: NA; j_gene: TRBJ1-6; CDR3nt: TGTGCCTGGAGTCCCGGACTGTTTAATTCACCCCTCCACTTT; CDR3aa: CAWSPGLFNSPLHF
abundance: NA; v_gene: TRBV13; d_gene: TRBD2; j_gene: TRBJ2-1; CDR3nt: TGTGCCAGCAGCTCCACAGGGAGGGCTAGCGGGGGTGTGAGTTCCTACAATGAGCAGTTCTTC; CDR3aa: CASSSTGRASGGVSSYNEQFF
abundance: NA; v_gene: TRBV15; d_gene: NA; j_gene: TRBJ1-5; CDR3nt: TGTGCCACCAGCGCGGACAGCGACCCTCAGCCCCAGCATTTT; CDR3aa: CATSADSDPQPQHF
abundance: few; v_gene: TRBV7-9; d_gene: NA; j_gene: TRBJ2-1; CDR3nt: TGTGCCAGCAGCTCACGAAAGGGGTCTACCTACAGCTCCTACAATGAGCAGTTCTTC; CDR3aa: CASSSRKGSTYSSYNEQFF
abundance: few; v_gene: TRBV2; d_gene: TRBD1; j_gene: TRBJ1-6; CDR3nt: TGTGCCAGCAGTTTTGTGGGACAGAGGAATTCACCCCTCCACTTT; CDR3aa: CASSFVGQRNSPLHF
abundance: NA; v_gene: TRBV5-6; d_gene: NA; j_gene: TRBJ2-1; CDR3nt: TGTGCCAGCAGCCCCGGGCCCAGCTCCTACAATGAGCAGTTCTTC; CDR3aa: CASSPGPSSYNEQFF
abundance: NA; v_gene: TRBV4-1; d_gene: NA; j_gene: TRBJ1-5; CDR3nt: TGCGCCAGCAGCCAGGAGACAGATAATAGCAATCAGCCCCAGCATTTT; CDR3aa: CASSQETDNSNQPQHF
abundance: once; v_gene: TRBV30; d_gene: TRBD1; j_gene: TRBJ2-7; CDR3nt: TGTGCCTACGTCCCCCGGGACAGGGCTACCTACGAGCAGTACTTC; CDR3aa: CAYVPRDRATYEQYF
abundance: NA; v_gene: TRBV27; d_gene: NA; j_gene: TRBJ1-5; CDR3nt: TGTGCCAGCAGTTTCGGGGGGCCCAATCAGCCCCAGCATTTT; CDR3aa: CASSFGGPNQPQHF
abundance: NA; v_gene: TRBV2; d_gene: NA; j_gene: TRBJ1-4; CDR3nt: TGTGCCAGCACTCCGGGGGGAAGGGAAAAACTGTTTTTT; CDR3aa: CASTPGGREKLFF
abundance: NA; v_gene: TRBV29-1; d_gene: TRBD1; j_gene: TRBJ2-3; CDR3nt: TGCAGCGTTGAAGGCCAGGACAGGGGAAGCACAGATACGCAGTATTTT; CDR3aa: CSVEGQDRGSTDTQYF
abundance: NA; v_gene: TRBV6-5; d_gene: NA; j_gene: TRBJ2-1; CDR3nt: TGTGCCAGCAGCACAACAGGGGACTCACAGTTCTTC; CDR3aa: CASSTTGDSQFF
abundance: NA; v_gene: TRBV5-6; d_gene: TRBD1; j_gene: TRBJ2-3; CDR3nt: TGTGCCAGCAGCTTCCGGGGACAGCACACAGATACGCAGTATTTT; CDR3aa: CASSFRGQHTDTQYF
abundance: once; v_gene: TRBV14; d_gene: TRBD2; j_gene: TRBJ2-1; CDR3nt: TGTGCCAGCAGCCAAGGGCCCCCCCAGCGGGGATTCAATGAGCAGTTCTTC; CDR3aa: CASSQGPPQRGFNEQFF
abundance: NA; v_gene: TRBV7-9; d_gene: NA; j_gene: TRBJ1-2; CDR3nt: TGTGCCAGCAGCTCGCCGGGTCCCCTAAAGGGTTACACCTTC; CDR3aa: CASSSPGPLKGYTF
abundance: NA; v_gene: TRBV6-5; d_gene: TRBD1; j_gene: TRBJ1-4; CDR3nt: TGTGCCAGCAGTTCGCCGACAGGGTCGCCCCAACTGTTTTTT; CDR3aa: CASSSPTGSPQLFF
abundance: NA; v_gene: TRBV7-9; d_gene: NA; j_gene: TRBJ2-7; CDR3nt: TGTGCCATACGGTGGGGCTACGAGCAGTACTTC; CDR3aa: CAIRWGYEQYF
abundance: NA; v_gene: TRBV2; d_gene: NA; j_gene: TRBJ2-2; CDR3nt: TGTGCCAGCAGTGAAGTGGGCAGGTCGAACACCGGGGAGCTGTTTTTT; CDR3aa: CASSEVGRSNTGELFF
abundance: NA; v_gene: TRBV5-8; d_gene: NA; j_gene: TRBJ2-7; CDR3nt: TGTGCCAGCAGCTTCAGGCACAGTATTTACGAGCAGTACTTC; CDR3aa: CASSFRHSIYEQYF
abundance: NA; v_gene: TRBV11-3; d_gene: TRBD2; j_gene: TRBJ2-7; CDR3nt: TGTGCCAGCAGCTCACTGGCGGGGGTGATCGAGCAGTACTTC; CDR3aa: CASSSLAGVIEQYF
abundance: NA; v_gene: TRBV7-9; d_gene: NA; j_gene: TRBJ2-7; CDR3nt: TGTGCCAGCAGCTTAGGAGGGGCCGAGCAGTACTTC; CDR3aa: CASSLGGAEQYF
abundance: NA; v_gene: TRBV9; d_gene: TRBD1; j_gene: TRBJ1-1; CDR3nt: TGTGCCAGCAGCATAAGGACAGGGGAGACTGAAGCTTTCTTT; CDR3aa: CASSIRTGETEAFF
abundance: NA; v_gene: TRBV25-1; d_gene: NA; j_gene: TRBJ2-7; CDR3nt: TGTGCCAGCAGTGAACAGGGAACGTACGAGCAGTACTTC; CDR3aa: CASSEQGTYEQYF
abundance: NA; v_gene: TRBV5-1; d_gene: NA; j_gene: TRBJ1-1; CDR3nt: TGCGCCAGCAGCTTGAGAACCAGGGGAATGAACACTGAAGCTTTCTTT; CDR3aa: CASSLRTRGMNTEAFF
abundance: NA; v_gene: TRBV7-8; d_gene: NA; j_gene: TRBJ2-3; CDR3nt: TGTGCCAGCAGCTTACGGACAGCAAGCACAGATACGCAGTATTTT; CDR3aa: CASSLRTASTDTQYF
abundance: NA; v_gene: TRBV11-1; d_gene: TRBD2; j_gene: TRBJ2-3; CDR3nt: TGTGCCAGCGGAAAAGCGGGGACCACCACAGATACGCAGTATTTT; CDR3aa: CASGKAGTTTDTQYF
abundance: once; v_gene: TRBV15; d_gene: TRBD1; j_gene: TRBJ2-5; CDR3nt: TGTGCCACCAGTAGACAGGGGGCGAAAGAGACCCAGTACTTC; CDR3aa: CATSRQGAKETQYF
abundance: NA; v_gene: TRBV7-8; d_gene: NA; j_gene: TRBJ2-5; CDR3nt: TGTGCCAGCAGCTTAGGGCCCGATTCCCAAGAGACCCAGTACTTC; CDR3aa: CASSLGPDSQETQYF
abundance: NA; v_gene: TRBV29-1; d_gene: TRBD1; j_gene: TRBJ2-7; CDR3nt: TGCAGCGTTGACGGTGGGACAGGGGGATACGAGCAGTACTTC; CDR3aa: CSVDGGTGGYEQYF
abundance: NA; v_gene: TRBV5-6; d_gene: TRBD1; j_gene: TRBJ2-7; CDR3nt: TGTGCCAGCAGCCCAGGGACAGGGAACGAGCAGTACTTC; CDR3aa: CASSPGTGNEQYF
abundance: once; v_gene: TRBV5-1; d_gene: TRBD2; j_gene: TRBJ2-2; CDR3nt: TGCGCCAGCAGCGAGCCACCAGCCGGGGGGACCGGGGAGCTGTTTTTT; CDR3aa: CASSEPPAGGTGELFF
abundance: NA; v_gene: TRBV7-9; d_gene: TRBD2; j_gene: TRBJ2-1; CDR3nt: TGTGCCAGCAGCTTAGCAGGGACTAGTGCGAATGAGCAGTTCTTC; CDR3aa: CASSLAGTSANEQFF
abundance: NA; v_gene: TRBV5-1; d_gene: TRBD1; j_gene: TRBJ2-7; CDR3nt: TGCGCCAGCAGCTTGTCGACAGGGATATACGAGCAGTACTTC; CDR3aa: CASSLSTGIYEQYF
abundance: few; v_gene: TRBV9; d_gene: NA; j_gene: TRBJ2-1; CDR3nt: TGTGCCAGCGAGAACAATGAGCAGTTCTTC; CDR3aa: CASENNEQFF
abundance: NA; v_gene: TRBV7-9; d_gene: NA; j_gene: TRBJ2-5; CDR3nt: TGTGCCAGCAGCTGGGTCGCAAAAGAGACCCAGTACTTC; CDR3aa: CASSWVAKETQYF
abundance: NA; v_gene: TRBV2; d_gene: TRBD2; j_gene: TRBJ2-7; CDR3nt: TGTGCCAGCAGTGAAAATCCTAGCGGGGGGGACGAGCAGTACTTC; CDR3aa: CASSENPSGGDEQYF
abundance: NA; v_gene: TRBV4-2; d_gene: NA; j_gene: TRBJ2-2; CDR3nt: TGTGCCAGCAGCCAAGTCGGAGGGGTCACCGGGGAGCTGTTTTTT; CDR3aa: CASSQVGGVTGELFF
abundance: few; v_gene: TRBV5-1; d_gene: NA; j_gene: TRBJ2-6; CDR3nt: TGCGCCAGCGCCAATGGACGGGACTCTGGGGCCAACGTCCTGACTTTC; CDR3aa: CASANGRDSGANVLTF
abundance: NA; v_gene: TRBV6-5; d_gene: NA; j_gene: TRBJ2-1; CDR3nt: TGTGCCAGCAGTTATGGCAATGAGCAGTTCTTC; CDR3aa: CASSYGNEQFF
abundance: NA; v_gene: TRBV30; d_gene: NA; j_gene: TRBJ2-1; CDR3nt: TGTGCCTGGAGTGTTGTCTCCTACAATGAGCAGTTCTTC; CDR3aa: CAWSVVSYNEQFF
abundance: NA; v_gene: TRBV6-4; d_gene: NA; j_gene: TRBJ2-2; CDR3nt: TGTGCCAGCAGTGAAACAGGAGATACCGGGGAGCTGTTTTTT; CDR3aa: CASSETGDTGELFF
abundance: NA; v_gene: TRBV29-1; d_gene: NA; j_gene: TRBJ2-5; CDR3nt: TGCAGCGTTACCAAAGAGACCCAGTACTTC; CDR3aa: CSVTKETQYF
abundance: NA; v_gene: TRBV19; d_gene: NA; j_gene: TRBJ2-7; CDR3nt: TGTGCCAGTAGTATGGGTACCGCCGACGAGCAGTACTTC; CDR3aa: CASSMGTADEQYF
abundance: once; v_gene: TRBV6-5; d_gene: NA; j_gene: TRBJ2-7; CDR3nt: TGTGCCAGCAGCCCGGTGGAGGGGGACTCCTACGAGCAGTACTTC; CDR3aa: CASSPVEGDSYEQYF
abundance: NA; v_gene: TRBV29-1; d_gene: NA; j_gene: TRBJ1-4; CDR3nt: TGCAGCGTTGAAGAATTGGACAACTCGGTGGCTAATGAAAAACTGTTTTTT; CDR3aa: CSVEELDNSVANEKLFF
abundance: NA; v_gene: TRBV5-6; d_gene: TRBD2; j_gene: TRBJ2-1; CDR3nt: TGTGCCAGCAGCTGGGGGACTAGCAATGAGCAGTTCTTC; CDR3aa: CASSWGTSNEQFF
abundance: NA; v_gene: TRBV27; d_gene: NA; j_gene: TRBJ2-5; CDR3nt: TGTGCCAGCAGTTTATCGAGGGGTCCCCAAGAGACCCAGTACTTC; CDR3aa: CASSLSRGPQETQYF
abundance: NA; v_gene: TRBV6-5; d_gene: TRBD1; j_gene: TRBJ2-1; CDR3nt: TGTGCCAGCAGTTACACTGACAGGGGTGAGCAGTTCTTC; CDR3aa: CASSYTDRGEQFF